Here is one T cell receptor (beta chain) with its context. The table lists this clonotype with a count of one. The antigen this receptor binds is unknown. No base quality values were provided; no much bigger clone lies one nucleotide off. On its own, one read is weak support. High-throughput TCR beta sequencing profiled peripheral blood CD8+ and CD4+ T cells from healthy donors, Susac syndrome patients and multiple sclerosis patients. Treatment-naive patients with stable or active relapsing-remitting disease fulfilling revised McDonald criteria were used as multiple sclerosis controls. Bulk CD8+ and CD4+ T cells were purified by magnetic negative isolation, whereas CD8+ TEMRA cells were enriched by FACS. Blood was collected in EDTA tubes and processed within 24 hours, with PBMCs isolated through density gradient centrifugation. PBMCs intended for TCR sequencing were cryopreserved in liquid nitrogen and thawed later in a water bath at 37 degrees C. The sorted or isolated CD4+, CD8+ and CD8+ TEMRA cells reached a purity of at least 90%.

RNA was extracted using the RNeasy kit, and roughly 0.45 to 1 microgram was reverse transcribed with random hexamers. TCR beta CDR3 regions were amplified with the immunoSEQ multiplex PCR assay covering 54 Vbeta and 13 Jbeta segments. PCR amplification bias was corrected using a synthetic template baseline for primer optimization and computational correction. On the study's bioinformatics: Only productive sequences were kept, with reads annotated to V, D and J genes according to IMGT and analyzed in immunoSEQ Analyzer. Clonality was calculated as one minus the Shannon entropy normalized by log2 of the number of productive unique sequences. For each patient and control, public and private clones were evaluated among the 100 most prevalent clones. A clone was defined as Susac-specific if it was absent from the healthy and MS cohorts, from 950 to 1,300 published viral clones and from other ImmuneACCESS disease sequences. TCRdb's own reprocessing of the public reads used fastp at Q25 and MiXCR and kept productive beta chains. Every CDR3 protein is listed once, alongside the most common genes and DNA of its rows. None of the V and J calls come from the authors' own analysis; TCRdb made them. In this sample the table shows fewer than 250,000 distinct CDR3 sequences, 80% to 95% of which occur a single time. Around 0.14% of the sample rests with the top ten.

Sequences SEHNR (CDR1) and FQNEAQ (CDR2) are obtained from the germline V gene (reference sequence). The cysteine opens and the phenylalanine closes a CDR3 of 13 amino acids. CDR3 DNA only is kept here, 39 bases in frame from base 1. The V and J ends are trimmed by 5 bases and 5 bases, leaving 13 bases between them. The data were obtained in a study of CD8 T cells in Susac syndrome (dated 2019 in TCRdb). Notes on the research overall: Repertoire sequencing was used to test whether CD8+ T cell activation and differentiation in Susac syndrome was antigen driven. CD8+ T cell repertoire clonality was compared between some 13 healthy donors, approximately 14 Susac syndrome patients and roughly 15 multiple sclerosis patients.

Paper-wide results and their limitations: The TCR sequencing and HLA analysis was acknowledged to have included a relatively small number of individuals.

The rearranged segments are TRBV7-9 and TRBJ2-7; no confident D gene assignment can be made. The specimen sequenced was CD8+ T cells from PBMCs. This TCR was recovered from a human donor with multiple sclerosis. The DNA sequence is as follows: TGTGCCAGCAGCCTAACAGAACCAGACGAGCAGTACTTC. The resulting protein is CASSLTEPDEQYF.